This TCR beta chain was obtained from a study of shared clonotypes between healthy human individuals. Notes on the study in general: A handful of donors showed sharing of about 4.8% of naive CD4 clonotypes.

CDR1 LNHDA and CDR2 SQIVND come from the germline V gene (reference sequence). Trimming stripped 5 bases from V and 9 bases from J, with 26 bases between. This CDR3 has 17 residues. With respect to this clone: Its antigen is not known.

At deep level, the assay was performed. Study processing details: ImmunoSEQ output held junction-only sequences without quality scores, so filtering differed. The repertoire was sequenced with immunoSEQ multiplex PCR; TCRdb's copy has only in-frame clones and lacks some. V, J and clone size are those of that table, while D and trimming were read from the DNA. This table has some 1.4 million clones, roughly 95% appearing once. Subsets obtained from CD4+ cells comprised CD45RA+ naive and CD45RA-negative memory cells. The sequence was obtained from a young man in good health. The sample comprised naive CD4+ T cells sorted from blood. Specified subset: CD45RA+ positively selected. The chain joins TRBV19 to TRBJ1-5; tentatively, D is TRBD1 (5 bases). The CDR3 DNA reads TGTGCCAGTAGTGCCCCAGAGGGCAGGGTCGCCCGGAGGCCCCAGCATTTT. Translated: CASSAPEGRVARRPQHF.